This entry features one T cell receptor (beta chain) sequence. This specimen belongs to a study of shared clonotypes between healthy human individuals. The CDR3 length is 16 residues. The V segment lost 4 bases and the J segment 0 bases; nucleotides outside the gene matches: 6. The germline V gene encodes CDR1 SGHTS and CDR2 YDEGEE. Produced via immunoSEQ multiplex PCR; TCRdb's table is partial and in-frame only. This repertoire shows 2 million to 3 million clones, 93% found once; its top ten account for about 0.38%. This chain joins TRBV5-8 and TRBJ1-4; 7 bases map to TRBD1. The sequence derives from a man between 18 and 35 years old in good health. Some clones in this sample may be carry-over from other donors' samples. The material sequenced was naive CD4+ T cells from PBMCs. Documented subset: CD45RA+ positively selected. CDR3 bases: TGTGCCAGCAGCACGGGACAGATTTCAACTAATGAAAAACTGTTTTTT. As protein: CASSTGQISTNEKLFF.